The source of this T cell receptor (beta chain) is a study of ipilimumab plus nivolumab after autologous stem cell transplantation. As for the study in general: The DLBCL cohort had primary refractory and relapsed disease, with 18-month progression-free survival of approximately 83% and 30%.

Patients got 3 mg/kg IV nivolumab weeks 1, 4, 7, 10, then biweekly through week 26. This table comes from immunoSEQ multiplex PCR, and its TCRdb copy is limited to in-frame clones, with some not included. The table includes some 22,000 clones, 77% detected once. The length of the CDR3 is 15 residues. Germline V gene lookup returns CDR1 LGHNA and CDR2 YSLEER. Unmatched junction bases numbered 5, after V lost 0 bases and J lost 8 bases. This clone has only a few counts. The antigen is not known. Study-level results: Authors suggest TCR repertoire, Treg phenotype and gut microbiota support further study.

This chain joins TRBV4-3 and TRBJ1-4, with 8 bases aligning to TRBD1. The sequence was collected from a male donor with diffuse large B-cell lymphoma. The sample here was PBMCs, taken in a trial of ipilimumab plus nivolumab as post-transplant consolidation. CDR3 region: CASSQETGVWEKLFF. In nucleotides, the CDR3 is TGCGCCAGCAGCCAAGAGACAGGGGTGTGGGAAAAACTGTTTTTT.